In its sample, the clone carrying this TCR beta chain was seen once. TCRdb's copy holds only in-frame clones and misses some; the assay was immunoSEQ multiplex PCR. The table records about 58,000 clones, over 90% of them present only once. The record originates from a study of blood T cell repertoires in COVID-19. The CDR3 extends over 16 amino acids. Germline assignment: CDR1 LGHNA and CDR2 YNFKEQ. Trimming at V came to 0 bases and at J to 3 bases, leaving 4 bases not matched to a gene. The sequence came from a man in his fifties or sixties with active COVID-19. Sequenced: peripheral blood. The chain carries TRBV4-2 and TRBJ1-1; 10 bases are shared with TRBD1. Written as DNA, the CDR3 is TGTGCCAGCAGCCAAGAGGGACAGGGGAGCTACACTGAAGCTTTCTTT. Protein product: CASSQEGQGSYTEAFF.